This TCR beta chain was sequenced during a study of blood T cell repertoires in COVID-19. V was shortened by 3 bases and J by 2 bases, with 19 bases between the two germline ends. The CDR3 extends over 16 amino acids. Germline V CDR1 and CDR2: GTSNPN, SVGIG (reference sequence). Assignment of participants to cohorts was predicated upon participant-reported clinical history. Recovery among Cohort 3 donors was established by two negative PCRs, clearance, or symptom resolution. Original methodology: Reference gene primer amplification gave nucleated cell count estimates. Sequenced by immunoSEQ multiplex PCR; TCRdb stores in-frame clones only, minus some. That table is the source of V, J and clone size, and D and trimming were worked out from the DNA. The sample shows around 400,000 clones, roughly four fifths of them seen only once.

The TCR sequence derives from a woman between 45 and 65 years old who had recovered from COVID-19. V is TRBV30 and J is TRBJ2-5, with D unclear. The source material was PBMCs or T cells enriched from blood (not recorded which). The CDR3 sequence is CAWSLGNLASQETQYF. DNA for the CDR3: TGTGCCTGGAGCCTAGGCAATCTGGCCAGTCAAGAGACCCAGTACTTC.